The next 10 T cell receptor beta chains were all read from a single sample in a study of cytomegalovirus exposure and HLA in healthy donors. Sequencing was performed with immunoSEQ multiplex PCR; in TCRdb, only in-frame clones are kept and a portion is missing. The table shows 100,000 to 150,000 clones, with 90% to 95% occurring only once. The source material was PBMCs. These receptors were taken from a woman younger than 35 in good health and CMV-seronegative.

This chain links TRBV10-2 with TRBJ1-2, with 7 bases that match TRBD1. This CDR3 has 16 residues. Trimming cost V 2 bases and J 0 bases; bases outside gene matches: 6. Per the germline V gene, CDR1 is WSHSY and CDR2 is SAAADI. The CDR3, as DNA: TGCGCCAGCAGTGAGCCCAGACAGGGAACTAACTATGGCTACACCTTC. Its protein is CASSEPRQGTNYGYTF.

J is TRBJ1-2 and V is TRBV6-1; a weak D match, TRBD1 (5 bases). Trimming stripped 0 bases from V and 5 bases from J, with 13 bases between. The germline gives CDR1 MNHNS, CDR2 SASEGT. This CDR3 contains 15 residues. CDR3: CASSEAGGFGYGYTF. The CDR3 DNA reads as TGTGCCAGCAGTGAAGCTGGGGGGTTTGGATATGGCTACACCTTC.

The chain uses TRBV5-1 and TRBJ2-7; 7 nucleotides match TRBD2. This CDR3 is built from 14 residues. J was trimmed by 3 bases and V by 1 base; bases with no gene match: 4. Germline V gives CDR1 SGHRS, CDR2 YFSETQ. The CDR3 region is CASSLTTSVYEQYF. The CDR3 DNA reads as TGCGCCAGCAGCTTGACCACTAGCGTCTACGAGCAGTACTTC.

The rearrangement joins TRBV6-5 to TRBJ2-7, with TRBD2 identical over 7 bases. V shed 2 bases, J shed 0 bases, and the junction held 1 base outside the gene matches. The length of the CDR3 is 14 residues. Germline loops: CDR1 MNHEY, CDR2 SVGAGI. CDR3 bases: TGTGCCAGCAGTTACCGCGGGAGCTCCTACGAGCAGTACTTC. Translating it yields CASSYRGSSYEQYF.

The V call is TRBV21-1, the J call TRBJ1-2; the DNA was not compared with TRBD1, the D call given in the table. TRBV21-1 has pseudogene status. This CDR3 region has 10 residues. The chain's CDR3 is CASSMGPLNF. The CDR3 coding sequence is TGTGCCAGCAGCATGGGGCCCCTCAACTTC.

The J gene is TRBJ1-3, the V gene TRBV6-1; 9 positions match TRBD1. The CDR3 spans 15 residues. Germline-derived CDR1 and CDR2 are MNHNS and SASEGT. J gave up 4 bases and V 5 bases, and 6 bases lay outside the gene matches. CDR3 sequence: CASSPGTGRGNTIYF. The CDR3 DNA reads TGTGCCAGCAGTCCCGGGACAGGGAGGGGAAACACCATATATTTT.

The chain links TRBV7-9 to TRBJ1-2, with unresolved D. The CDR3 contains 14 residues. Germline V gene data show CDR1 as SEHNR and CDR2 as FQNEAQ (reference sequence). The ends were cut back, 1 base at V and 8 bases at J, with 14 bases in the middle. In DNA form, the CDR3 reads TGTGCCAGCAGCTTAGTATCACAGCCGGGGGGCTACACCTTC. It codes for CASSLVSQPGGYTF.

This clone was counted a single time. This chain joins TRBV7-9 and TRBJ2-5, with 9 positions matching TRBD1. CDR3 size: 18 residues. In germline, CDR1 is SEHNR, CDR2 FQNEAQ (reference sequence). Trimming took 3 bases from V and 0 from J; bases not matched to a gene: 11. Here the CDR3 DNA reads TGTGCCAGCAGCTTGGGGACAGGGATTTCAGCAAACCAAGAGACCCAGTACTTC. Translating it yields CASSLGTGISANQETQYF.

The DNA for the CDR3 is TGTGCCAGCAGTGCCCGGGGTAGCGTAGACAATGAGCAGTTCTTC. Its protein is CASSARGSVDNEQFF. The chain combines TRBV6-5 with TRBJ2-1, with TRBD2 as a possible D gene (5 bases). Germline CDR1 MNHEY, CDR2 SVGAGI. V lost 5 bases, J lost 5 bases, and 16 bases lay in between. This CDR3 has 15 amino acids.

The J gene is TRBJ2-3, the V gene TRBV7-2; 8 bases line up with TRBD2. Per germline, CDR1 SGHTA and CDR2 FQGNSA. The CDR3 loop spans 14 amino acids. Losses at the gene ends were 5 bases for V and 5 bases for J; bases not matched to a gene: 6. The DNA of the CDR3 is TGTGCCAGCAGCGTTAGCGGGGCGGGAGATACGCAGTATTTT. Its protein is CASSVSGAGDTQYF.